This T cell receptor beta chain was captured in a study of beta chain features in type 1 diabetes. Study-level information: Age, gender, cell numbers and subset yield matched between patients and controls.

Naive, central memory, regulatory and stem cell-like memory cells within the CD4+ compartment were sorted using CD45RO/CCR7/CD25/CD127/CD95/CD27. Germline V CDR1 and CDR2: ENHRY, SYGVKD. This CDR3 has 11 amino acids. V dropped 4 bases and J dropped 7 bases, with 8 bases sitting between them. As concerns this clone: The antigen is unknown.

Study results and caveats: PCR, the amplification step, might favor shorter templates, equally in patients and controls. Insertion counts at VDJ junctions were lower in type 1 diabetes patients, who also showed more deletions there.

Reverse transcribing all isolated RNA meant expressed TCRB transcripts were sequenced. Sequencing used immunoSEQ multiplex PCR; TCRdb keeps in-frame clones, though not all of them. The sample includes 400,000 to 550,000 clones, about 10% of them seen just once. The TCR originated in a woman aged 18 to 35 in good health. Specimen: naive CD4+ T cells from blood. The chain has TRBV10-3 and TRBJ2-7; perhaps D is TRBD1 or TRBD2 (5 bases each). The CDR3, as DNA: TGTGCCATCAGTGTGGGGGTTGAGCAGTACTTC. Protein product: CAISVGVEQYF.